This T cell receptor beta chain was sequenced during a study of somatic mutations in T cells in chronic GVHD (TCRdb year 2020). V lost 10 bases and J lost 4 bases; the stretch between them is 25 bases long. In the germline V gene (reference sequence), CDR1 corresponds to LNHDA and CDR2 to SQIVND. Counted from cysteine to phenylalanine, this CDR3 has 16 amino acids. The kept DNA is CDR3 alone, 48 bases in frame from the first base. Genomic DNA was isolated and then used for TCRbeta deep sequencing. The immunoSEQ assay, provided as a commercial service, was used for both TCRbeta CDR3 sequencing and the initial data processing. As for the original processing: Reads were demultiplexed, adapter and primer sequences were removed, similar clones were merged by frequency-ratio clustering, and V, D, J genes were annotated with IMGT. Not all clones reach the TCRdb copy of this immuneACCESS table, which keeps in-frame sequences only. Checked studies attribute under half of the gap to unresolved V genes and leave the rest unexplained. D and trimming were read from the DNA, whereas the V and J calls and clone size are those reported in that table. The sample table shows about 13,000 clones, and roughly 78% are seen once. 32% of the sample is taken by the ten largest.

A word on this clone: What antigen it recognizes has not been identified. Base qualities are not at hand, and no much larger clone is one base apart.

Sorting staining used anti-CD3, anti-CD4, anti-CD8 and a Vbeta20 antibody from the IOTest Beta Mark kit on a FACSAria III, with purity above 98%. Peripheral blood was drawn into sodium heparin tubes, and mononuclear cells were separated by Ficoll-Paque PLUS density gradient centrifugation. CD4+ Vbeta20+, CD4+ Vbeta20-, and CD8+ T cell fractions were FACS-sorted before TCRbeta deep sequencing. This chain joins TRBV19 to TRBJ1-1; the D gene is perhaps TRBD1, on 6 matching bases. The TCR sequence derives from a male patient aged 50 or older with chronic graft-versus-host disease. Following a transplant, some T lymphocytes may have been derived from the graft donor. Sequencing was carried out using Vbeta20-negative CD4+ T cells from blood. Interpreted using the paper, the cell subset or site label stands for: CD4+ T cells sorted as TCR Vbeta20 negative by flow cytometry. The CDR3 here reads CATRSPYRAGGTEAFF. The DNA sequence is TGTGCCACTAGATCCCCATACAGGGCGGGAGGCACTGAAGCTTTCTTT.